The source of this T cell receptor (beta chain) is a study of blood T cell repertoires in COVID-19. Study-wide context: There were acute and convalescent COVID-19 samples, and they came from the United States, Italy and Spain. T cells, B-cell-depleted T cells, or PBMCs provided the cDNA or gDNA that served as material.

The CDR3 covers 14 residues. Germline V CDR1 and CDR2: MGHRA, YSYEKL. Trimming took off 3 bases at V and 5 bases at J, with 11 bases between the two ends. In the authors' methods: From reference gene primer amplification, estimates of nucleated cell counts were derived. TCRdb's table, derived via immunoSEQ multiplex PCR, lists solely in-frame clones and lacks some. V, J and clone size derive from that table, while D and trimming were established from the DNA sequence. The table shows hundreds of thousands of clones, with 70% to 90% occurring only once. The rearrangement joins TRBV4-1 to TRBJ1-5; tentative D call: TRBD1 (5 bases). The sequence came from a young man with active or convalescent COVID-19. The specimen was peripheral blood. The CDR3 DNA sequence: TGCGCCAGCAGCCATTCAGGGTCGGATCAGCCCCAGCATTTT. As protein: CASSHSGSDQPQHF.